What follows are 3 T cell receptor beta chains derived from one specimen sequenced in a study of cytomegalovirus exposure and HLA in healthy donors. This PCR relied on a set of 60 Vbeta primers and 13 Jbeta primers. Clones were read by immunoSEQ multiplex PCR, and TCRdb kept only the in-frame ones, dropping some. The sample carries some 130,000 clones, approximately 79% recorded once. Input material: PBMCs. These receptors were collected from a woman between 50 and 59 years old in good health and CMV-seropositive.

This clone was found a few times. The CDR3 sequence is CASSVDISNQPQHF. For the CDR3, the DNA is TGTGCCAGCAGCGTTGACATTAGCAATCAGCCCCAGCATTTT. The chain recombines TRBV11-2 with TRBJ1-5, with no clear D. Germline CDR1 reads SGHAT; CDR2 reads FQNNGV. This CDR3 comprises 14 residues. V was shortened by 5 bases and J by 0 bases, with 8 bases between the two germline ends.

J is TRBJ1-5 and V is TRBV28; D perhaps matches TRBD1 (6 bases). V was clipped by 7 bases and J by 6 bases, with 16 bases between them. From germline, CDR1 is MDHEN and CDR2 SYDVKM. The CDR3 is 14 amino acids. The CDR3 DNA reads TGTGCCAGCATCGGGTCAGGGGAGGGTCAGCCCCAGCATTTT. This gives the protein CASIGSGEGQPQHF.

V gene TRBV6-6 combines with J gene TRBJ2-1, with D maybe TRBD2 (6 bases). Germline assignment: CDR1 MNHNY and CDR2 SVGAGI (reference sequence). V was trimmed by 6 bases and J by 2 bases, leaving 8 bases between them. The length of the CDR3 is 13 residues. The CDR3 here is CASSRTTYNEQFF. CDR3 nucleotides: TGTGCCAGCAGCCGGACTACCTACAATGAGCAGTTCTTC.